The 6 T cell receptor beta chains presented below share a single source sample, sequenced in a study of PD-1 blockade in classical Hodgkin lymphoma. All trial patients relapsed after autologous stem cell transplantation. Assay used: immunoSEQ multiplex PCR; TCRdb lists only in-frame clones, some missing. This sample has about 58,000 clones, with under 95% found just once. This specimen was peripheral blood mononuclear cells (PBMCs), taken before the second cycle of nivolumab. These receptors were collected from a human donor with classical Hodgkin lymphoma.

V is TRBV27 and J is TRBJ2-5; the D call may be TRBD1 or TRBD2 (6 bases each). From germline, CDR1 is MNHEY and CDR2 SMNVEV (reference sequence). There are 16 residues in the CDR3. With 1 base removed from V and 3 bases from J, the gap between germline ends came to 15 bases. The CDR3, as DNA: TGTGCCAGCAGTTTATATCTCGGGGGCAGCGAAGAGACCCAGTACTTC. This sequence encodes CASSLYLGGSEETQYF.

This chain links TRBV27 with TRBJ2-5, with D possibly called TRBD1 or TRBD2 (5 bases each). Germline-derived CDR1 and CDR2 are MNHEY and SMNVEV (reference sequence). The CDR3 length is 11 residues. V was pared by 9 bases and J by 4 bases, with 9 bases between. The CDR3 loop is CASGAGETQYF. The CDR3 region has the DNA TGTGCCAGTGGGGCGGGAGAGACCCAGTACTTC.

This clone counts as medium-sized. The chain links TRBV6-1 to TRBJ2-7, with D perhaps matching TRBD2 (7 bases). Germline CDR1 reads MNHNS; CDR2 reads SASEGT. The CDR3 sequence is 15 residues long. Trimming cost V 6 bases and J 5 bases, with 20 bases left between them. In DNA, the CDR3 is TGTGCCAGCAGCCTCCTTCCTGGGGGGGCTGACGAGCAGTACTTC. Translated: CASSLLPGGADEQYF.

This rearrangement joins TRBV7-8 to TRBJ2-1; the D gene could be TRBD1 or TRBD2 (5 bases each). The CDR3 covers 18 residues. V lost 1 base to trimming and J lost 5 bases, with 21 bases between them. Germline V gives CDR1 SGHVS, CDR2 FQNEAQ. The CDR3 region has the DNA TGTGCCAGCAGCTTAGTGGGTAGGCGCCAGGTGGGGGACAATGAGCAGTTCTTC. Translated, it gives CASSLVGRRQVGDNEQFF.

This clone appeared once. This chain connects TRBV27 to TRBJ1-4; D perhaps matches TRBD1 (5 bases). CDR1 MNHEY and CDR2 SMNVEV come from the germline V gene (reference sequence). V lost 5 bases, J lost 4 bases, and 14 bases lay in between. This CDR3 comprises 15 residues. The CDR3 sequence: CASSPLLGGNEKLFF. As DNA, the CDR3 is TGTGCCAGCAGTCCCCTCTTGGGGGGTAATGAAAAACTGTTTTTT.

The CDR3 spells CASSLVSSGSYEQFF. In DNA form, the CDR3 reads TGTGCCAGCAGCTTAGTCTCTAGCGGGAGCTATGAGCAGTTCTTC. J is TRBJ2-1 and V is TRBV7-9; 10 nucleotides align to TRBD2. The length of the CDR3 is 15 residues. Trimming removed 1 base from V and 8 bases from J; junction bases left unmatched: 5. Germline CDR1 and CDR2: SEHNR and FQNEAQ (reference sequence).